This TCR beta chain was profiled in a study of shared clonotypes between healthy human individuals. The study's findings and limits: With few donors, the genetic and exposure-history diversity represented was limited.

Per the germline V gene, CDR1 is SSHAT and CDR2 is FNYEAQ (reference sequence). V lost 4 bases to trimming and J lost 5 bases, with 8 bases between them. The CDR3 totals 12 residues. Note on this clone: Antigen unknown.

Negatively enriched CD4+ T cells were divided by CD45RA into naive and memory. Replicate PCRs from sorted subsets contained about 0.2 ug DNA, which is around 30,000 T cell genomes. Assay used: immunoSEQ multiplex PCR; TCRdb lists only in-frame clones, some missing. The sample includes more than 200,000 clones, approximately 70% of them seen just once. The sequencing input was memory CD4+ T cells sorted from blood. The subset: CD45RA-negative fraction. The clonotype comes from a man aged 30-40 years in good health. The rearrangement uses TRBV7-7 and TRBJ2-5, with D possibly TRBD2 on 5 matching bases. In DNA form, the CDR3 reads TGTGCCAGCAGCTCAACGGGGGAGACCCAGTACTTC. Translating gives CASSSTGETQYF.